One TCR beta chain is described in this entry. During its preparation, the TCRbeta library received unique molecular identifiers. TCRdb processed the PCR reads anew with MiXCR; each CDR3 protein has one entry. This table has 350,000 to 450,000 distinct CDR3 sequences, about 14% appearing once. This entry belongs to a study of T-cell reconstitution after alpha-beta-depleted transplantation in children. J gave up 2 bases and V 5 bases, and 5 bases lay outside the gene matches. CDR3 length: 15 amino acids. CDR1 SGHVS and CDR2 FNYEAQ come from the germline V gene. The sequence was obtained from a human donor who donated a stem cell graft to a child with Fanconi anemia. This chain uses TRBV7-6 with TRBJ2-3, with 9 bases identical to TRBD2. Here the sequenced sample was PBMCs, taken from the stem cell graft. The chain's CDR3 is CASSPLAGYTDTQYF. CDR3 in DNA: TGTGCCAGCAGCCCCCTAGCGGGGTACACAGATACGCAGTATTTT.